A selection of T cell receptor beta chains follows, all from one sample in a study of regulatory T cells in long-lasting Graves disease. TCRdb re-called the multiplex PCR reads through MiXCR, storing one row per CDR3 protein. Of a few hundred thousand distinct CDR3 sequences in the sample, around 23% were seen once. The input for sequencing was peripheral blood mononuclear cells (PBMCs), taken when the disease was refractory, from a patient treated with antithyroid drugs. The source is a woman between 35 and 50 years old with Graves disease. CDR3s include the opening cysteine and the closing phenylalanine or tryptophan. The order of the fields is J gene, D gene, V gene, clone size, CDR3 protein, CDR3 DNA. The D gene is left open where the match is weak. Clone size is stated in some rows and not others, as once, few, many or a class when expanded.

>TRBJ2-5|NA|TRBV27|many
CASSTPGPETQYF
TGTGCCAGCAGTACACCCGGGCCAGAGACCCAGTACTTC
>TRBJ2-5|NA|TRBV12-3/TRBV12-4|many
CASRFAWGVDETQYF
TGTGCCAGCAGATTTGCATGGGGAGTTGATGAGACCCAGTACTTC
>TRBJ1-1|NA|TRBV28|many
CASSLMGTQNTEAFF
TGTGCCAGCAGTTTAATGGGCACTCAGAACACTGAAGCTTTCTTT
>TRBJ2-7|TRBD1|TRBV6-9|many
CASSFRDRAYEQYF
TGTGCCAGCAGTTTCCGGGACAGAGCCTACGAGCAGTACTTC
>TRBJ2-7|NA|TRBV29-1|NA
CSVGDREGSYEQYF
TGCAGCGTGGGCGACAGGGAGGGATCCTACGAGCAGTACTTC
>TRBJ1-5|TRBD1|TRBV19|few
CASSPGQGATYSNQPQHF
TGTGCCAGTAGCCCAGGACAGGGGGCCACATATAGCAATCAGCCCCAGCATTTT
>TRBJ2-2|TRBD1|TRBV25-1|many
CASSPRPGQGWNTGELFF
TGTGCCAGCAGTCCTCGCCCGGGACAGGGATGGAACACCGGGGAGCTGTTTTTT
>TRBJ1-1|NA|TRBV5-4|NA
CASSPGSRGTEAFF
TGTGCCAGCAGCCCAGGATCGCGCGGAACTGAAGCTTTCTTT
>TRBJ2-7|NA|TRBV6-1|NA
CASSDGVKIASPYEQYF
TGTGCCAGCAGTGACGGGGTCAAGATAGCTTCTCCCTACGAGCAGTACTTC
>TRBJ2-3|NA|TRBV10-2|few
CASSGPTGLTDTQYF
TGCGCCAGCAGTGGACCGACGGGACTCACAGATACGCAGTATTTT
>TRBJ1-5|NA|TRBV2|many
CASSETPNQPQHF
TGTGCCAGCAGTGAGACACCCAATCAGCCCCAGCATTTT
>TRBJ2-1|TRBD2|TRBV3-1|NA
CASAPSSGMYNEQFF
TGTGCCAGCGCACCATCTAGCGGGATGTACAATGAGCAGTTCTTC
>TRBJ1-1|NA|TRBV11-2|many
CASSPPPRRPEAFF
TGTGCCAGCAGCCCCCCCCCCCGCAGGCCTGAAGCTTTCTTT
>TRBJ2-7|NA|TRBV20-1|NA
CSASRQRTYEQYF
TGCAGTGCTAGTCGCCAGAGGACCTACGAGCAGTACTTC
>TRBJ2-1|TRBD1|TRBV14|NA
CASSPITGVSYNEQFF
TGTGCCAGCAGCCCGATAACAGGGGTCTCCTACAATGAGCAGTTCTTC
>TRBJ2-7|NA|TRBV28|many
CASSFGSPSSYEQYF
TGTGCCAGCAGTTTTGGCTCCCCAAGCTCCTACGAGCAGTACTTC
>TRBJ1-5|TRBD1|TRBV5-6|NA
CASSLSGYRGPIRMWSPQHF
TGTGCCAGCAGCCTCAGCGGGTACAGGGGGCCAATAAGGATGTGGTCGCCCCAGCATTTT
>TRBJ1-1|NA|TRBV24-1|NA
CATSDPKVGKAFF
TGTGCCACCAGTGACCCCAAGGTCGGGAAAGCTTTCTTT
>TRBJ2-7|NA|TRBV28|many
CASSFGGLAYEQYF
TGTGCCAGCAGTTTCGGTGGTCTAGCCTACGAGCAGTACTTC
>TRBJ2-2|TRBD1|TRBV5-1|few
CASSPNPGQGVTGELFF
TGCGCCAGCAGCCCTAATCCGGGACAGGGAGTAACCGGGGAGCTGTTTTTT
>TRBJ2-7|TRBD2|TRBV5-1|few
CASSLGAGGPGYEQYF
TGCGCCAGCAGTCTGGGAGCGGGAGGGCCTGGGTACGAGCAGTACTTC
>TRBJ1-5|NA|TRBV20-1|many
CSARDRRATHQPQHF
TGCAGTGCTAGAGATCGGCGAGCGACCCATCAGCCCCAGCATTTT